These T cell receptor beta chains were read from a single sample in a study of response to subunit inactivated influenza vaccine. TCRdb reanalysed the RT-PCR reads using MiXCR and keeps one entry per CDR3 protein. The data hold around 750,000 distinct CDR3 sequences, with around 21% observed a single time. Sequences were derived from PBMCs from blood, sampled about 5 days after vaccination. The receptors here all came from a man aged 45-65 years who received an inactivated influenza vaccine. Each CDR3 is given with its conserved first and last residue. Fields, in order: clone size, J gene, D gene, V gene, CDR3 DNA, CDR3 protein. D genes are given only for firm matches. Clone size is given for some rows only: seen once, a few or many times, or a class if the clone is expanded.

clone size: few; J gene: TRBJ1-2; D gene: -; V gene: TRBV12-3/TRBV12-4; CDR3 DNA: TGTGCCAGCAGTTTCCGTTCCGGGGGCTCTGGCTACACCTTC; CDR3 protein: CASSFRSGGSGYTF
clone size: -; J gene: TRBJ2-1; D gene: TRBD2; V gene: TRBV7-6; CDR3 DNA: TGTGCCAGCAGCTTAGCGGGACTAGCGGACAATGAGCAGTTCTTC; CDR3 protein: CASSLAGLADNEQFF
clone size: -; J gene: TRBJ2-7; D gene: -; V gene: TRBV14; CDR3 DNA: TGTGCCAGCAGCCAAGATCGTAGTCGCCTCGGTACCTACGAGCAGTACTTC; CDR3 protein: CASSQDRSRLGTYEQYF
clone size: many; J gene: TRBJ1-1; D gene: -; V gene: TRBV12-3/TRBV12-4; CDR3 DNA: TGTGCCAGCAGTTTACAGGGATTGATGAACACTGAAGCTTTCTTT; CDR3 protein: CASSLQGLMNTEAFF
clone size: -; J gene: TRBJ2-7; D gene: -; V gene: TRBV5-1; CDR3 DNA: TGCGCCAGCAGAAATCGGGCCTACGAGCAGTACTTC; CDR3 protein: CASRNRAYEQYF
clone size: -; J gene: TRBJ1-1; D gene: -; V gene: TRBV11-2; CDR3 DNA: TGTGCCAGCAGCTTAGAGCCCCGGGGGGAAGGGGTGAACACTGAAGCTTTCTTT; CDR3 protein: CASSLEPRGEGVNTEAFF
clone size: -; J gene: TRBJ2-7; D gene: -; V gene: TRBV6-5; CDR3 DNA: TGTGCCAGCAATGCAGGGGCCTACGAGCAGTACTTC; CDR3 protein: CASNAGAYEQYF
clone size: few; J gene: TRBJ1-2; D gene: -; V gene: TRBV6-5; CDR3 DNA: TGTGCCAGCAGTTACTCCGACAACAGCTATGGCTACACCTTC; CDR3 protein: CASSYSDNSYGYTF
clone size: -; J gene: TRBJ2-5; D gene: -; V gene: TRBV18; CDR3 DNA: TGTGCCAGCTCACCACCTCCTGGACGGAGCCAAGAGACCCAGTACTTC; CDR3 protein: CASSPPPGRSQETQYF
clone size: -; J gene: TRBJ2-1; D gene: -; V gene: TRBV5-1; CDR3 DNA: TGCGCCAGCAGCGTACCGACGGGGAGTTCCTACAATGAGCAGTTCTTC; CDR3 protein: CASSVPTGSSYNEQFF
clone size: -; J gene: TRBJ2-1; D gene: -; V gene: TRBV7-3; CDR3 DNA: TGTGCCAGCAGCGCCACTCCTTTTGATATCGGGAGCGGCCCGTACAATGAGCAGTTCTTC; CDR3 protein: CASSATPFDIGSGPYNEQFF
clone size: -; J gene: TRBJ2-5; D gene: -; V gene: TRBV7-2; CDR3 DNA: TGTGCCAGCAGCTTAGAAGATTTTGCGGAGACCCAGTACTTC; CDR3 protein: CASSLEDFAETQYF
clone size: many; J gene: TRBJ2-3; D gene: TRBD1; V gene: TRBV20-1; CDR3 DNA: TGCAGTGCTAGTGGGACAGAAACTAGCACAGATACGCAGTATTTT; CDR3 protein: CSASGTETSTDTQYF